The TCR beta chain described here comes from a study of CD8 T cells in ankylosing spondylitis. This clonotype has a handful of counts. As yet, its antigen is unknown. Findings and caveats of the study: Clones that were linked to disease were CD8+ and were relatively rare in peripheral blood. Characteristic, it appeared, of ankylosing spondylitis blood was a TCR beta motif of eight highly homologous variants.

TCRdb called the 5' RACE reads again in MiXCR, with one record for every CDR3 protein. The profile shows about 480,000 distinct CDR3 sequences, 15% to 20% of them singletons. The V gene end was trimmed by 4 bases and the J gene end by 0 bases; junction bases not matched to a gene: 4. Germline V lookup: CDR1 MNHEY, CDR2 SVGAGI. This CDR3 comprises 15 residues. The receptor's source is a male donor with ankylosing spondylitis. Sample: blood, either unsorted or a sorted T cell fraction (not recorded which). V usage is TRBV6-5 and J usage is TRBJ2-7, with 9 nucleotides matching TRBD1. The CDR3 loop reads CASSWDRVPSYEQYF. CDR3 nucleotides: TGTGCCAGCAGTTGGGACAGGGTGCCCTCCTACGAGCAGTACTTC.